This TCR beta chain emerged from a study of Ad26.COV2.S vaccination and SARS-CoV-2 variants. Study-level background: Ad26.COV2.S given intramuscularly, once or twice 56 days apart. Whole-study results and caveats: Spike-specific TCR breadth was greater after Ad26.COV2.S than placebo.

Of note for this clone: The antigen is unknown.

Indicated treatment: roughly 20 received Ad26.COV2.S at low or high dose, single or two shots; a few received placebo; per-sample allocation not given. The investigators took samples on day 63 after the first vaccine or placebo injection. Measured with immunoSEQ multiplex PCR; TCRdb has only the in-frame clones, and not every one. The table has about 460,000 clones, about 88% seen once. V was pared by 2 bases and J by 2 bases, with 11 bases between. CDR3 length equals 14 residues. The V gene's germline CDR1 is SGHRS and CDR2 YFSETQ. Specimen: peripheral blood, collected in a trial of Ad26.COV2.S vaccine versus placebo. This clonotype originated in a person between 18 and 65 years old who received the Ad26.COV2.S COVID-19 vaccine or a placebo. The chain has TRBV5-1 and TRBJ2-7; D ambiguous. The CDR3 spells CASSLGAAPYEQYF. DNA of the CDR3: TGCGCCAGCAGCTTAGGCGCGGCTCCCTACGAGCAGTACTTC.